The 18 T cell receptor beta chains reported below all come from one sample, sequenced in a study of beta chain features in type 1 diabetes. All of the isolated RNA was reverse transcribed, so expressed TCRB transcripts were sequenced. Some clones are missing from TCRdb's copy, which holds only in-frame ones; the method was immunoSEQ multiplex PCR. The sample has over 150,000 clones, about 12% seen once. The specimen was central memory CD4+ T cells from blood. These receptors all come from a young woman in good health.

This sequence joins TRBV7-6 and TRBJ2-7; 9 nucleotides agree with TRBD1. The CDR3 runs to 15 residues. Germline CDR1 and CDR2: SGHVS and FNYEAQ. J lost 6 bases, V lost 7 bases, and 13 bases had no gene match. CDR3 amino acids: CASTSNRDRVGEQYF. Here the CDR3 DNA reads TGTGCCAGCACCTCCAACCGGGACAGGGTAGGCGAGCAGTACTTC. Using reference TRBV7-6 and TRBJ2-7 for the parts outside the CDR3, the full variable domain is GAGVSQSPRYKVTKRGQDVALRCDPISGHVSLYWYRQALGQGPEFLTYFNYEAQQDKSGLPNDRFSAERPEGSISTLTIQRTEQRDSAMYRCASTSNRDRVGEQYFGPGTRLTVT.

Sample share makes this clone medium-sized. The V gene is TRBV29-1, the J gene TRBJ1-4, with D unclear. Trimming stripped 4 bases from V and 8 bases from J, with 23 bases between. The V gene's germline CDR1 is SQVTM and CDR2 ANQGSEA. This CDR3 spans 16 amino acids. CDR3 coding DNA: TGCAGCGTTGCCTTGGTCCGGGAGGCACGTAAAGAAAAACTGTTTTTT. Translating gives CSVALVREARKEKLFF.

DNA for the CDR3: TGTGCCAGCAGCTCCCCCCGCGCACTAGCGGGAGTGCCCTACAATGAGCAGTTCTTC. Translated, it gives CASSSPRALAGVPYNEQFF. This chain uses TRBV7-2 with TRBJ2-1; 11 nucleotides line up with TRBD2. In germline, CDR1 is SGHTA, CDR2 FQGNSA. V lost 4 bases to trimming and J lost 2 bases; unmatched junction nucleotides: 13. This CDR3 has 19 amino acids.

This clone turned up a few times. This rearrangement joins TRBV4-1 to TRBJ2-7, with D perhaps TRBD2 (6 bases). CDR3 size: 14 residues. CDR1 MGHRA and CDR2 YSYEKL come from the germline V gene. The ends were cut back, 1 base at V and 10 bases at J, with 17 bases in the middle. The CDR3 DNA sequence: TGCGCCAGCAGCCAAGGGACAAATAAGGACTACCAGTACTTC. This gives the protein CASSQGTNKDYQYF.

As for this clone: Within the sample, other DNA sequences also encode this same CDR3. V gene TRBV5-1 combines with J gene TRBJ2-2; D is unresolved. Germline-derived CDR1 and CDR2 are SGHRS and YFSETQ. CDR3 length: 14 amino acids. The V gene lost 1 base and the J gene lost 1 base, with 5 bases spanning the gap. CDR3: CASSLSGNTGELFF. CDR3 in DNA: TGCGCCAGCAGCTTGTCCGGGAACACCGGGGAGCTGTTTTTT.

As DNA, the CDR3 is TGTGCCAGCAGTGCTTGGCGGTCCTCCTACGAGCAGTACTTC. Encoded protein: CASSAWRSSYEQYF. This chain uses TRBV2 with TRBJ2-7; D is uncertain. This CDR3 spans 14 amino acids. With 4 bases removed from V and 0 bases from J, the gap between germline ends came to 10 bases. Germline CDR1 and CDR2: SNHLY and FYNNEI.

The table lists this clone with a few counts. Other DNA sequences within the sample encode an identical CDR3. The genes are TRBV5-1 and TRBJ2-2; 10 bases match TRBD1. V was clipped by 6 bases and J by 4 bases; unmatched bases: 6. The CDR3 covers 15 residues. The germline CDR1 and CDR2 sequences are SGHRS and YFSETQ. The CDR3 DNA reads TGCGCCAGCACCTCGGGACAGGGGAGCACCGGGGAGCTGTTTTTT. This gives the protein CASTSGQGSTGELFF.

CDR3 nucleotides: TGTGCCAGTAACTCGGCTAGGCCGCCCTATGAGCAGTTCTTC. Encoded protein: CASNSARPPYEQFF. The V gene is TRBV19, the J gene TRBJ2-1; D unclear. The CDR3 sequence is 14 residues long. V shed 7 bases and J shed 8 bases, with 18 bases lying between them. Germline lookup yields CDR1 LNHDA and CDR2 SQIVND (reference sequence).

This clone was seen only a few times. The genes are TRBV15 and TRBJ2-6, with 9 bases aligning to TRBD1. Germline assignment: CDR1 LNHNV and CDR2 YYDKDF (reference sequence). This CDR3 spans 16 amino acids. V lost 4 bases, J lost 4 bases, and 5 bases stayed unmatched. The CDR3 here is CATSINRGLGANVLTF. The CDR3 DNA sequence: TGTGCCACCAGCATCAACAGGGGGCTAGGGGCCAACGTCCTGACTTTC. The complete variable domain, with remaining parts taken from reference TRBV15 and TRBJ2-6, reads DAMVIQNPRYQVTQFGKPVTLSCSQTLNHNVMYWYQQKSSQAPKLLFHYYDKDFNNEADTPDNFQSRRPNTSFCFLDIRSPGLGDTAMYLCATSINRGLGANVLTFGAGSRLTVL.

This clone occurred a few times. The chain is built from TRBV28 and TRBJ2-2; weak D call: TRBD2 (7 bases). The germline gives CDR1 MDHEN, CDR2 SYDVKM. The CDR3 loop spans 14 amino acids. Trimming left V 4 bases short and J 8 bases short, with 14 bases between. This CDR3 is CASSSGAGVGELFF. Here the CDR3 DNA reads TGTGCCAGCAGTTCGGGGGCGGGAGTAGGGGAGCTGTTTTTT.

This chain joins TRBV2 and TRBJ1-5; possible D gene TRBD1, 6 bases. The CDR3 extends over 15 amino acids. Deletions cut 4 bases from V and 3 bases from J, with 13 bases between. Germline values: CDR1 SNHLY, CDR2 FYNNEI. Here the CDR3 reads CASSGWQGPNQPQHF. CDR3 in DNA: TGTGCCAGCAGTGGGTGGCAGGGGCCCAATCAGCCCCAGCATTTT.

This clone occurred a few times. The chain couples TRBV29-1 to TRBJ2-3, with 8 bases lining up with TRBD2. The junction had 15 bases not matched to a gene; V was cut back by 7 bases and J by 0 bases. The CDR3 has 17 residues. Germline V lookup: CDR1 SQVTM, CDR2 ANQGSEA. The CDR3 nucleotides are TGCAGCGCTTTACCGGGACTAGACAGACCTAGCACAGATACGCAGTATTTT. Translation: CSALPGLDRPSTDTQYF.

V is TRBV7-9 and J is TRBJ2-7, with D perhaps TRBD1 (6 bases). Trimming left V 5 bases short and J 2 bases short, with 10 bases between. This CDR3 has 13 residues. Per germline, CDR1 SEHNR and CDR2 FQNEAQ (reference sequence). This CDR3 reads CASSLGDTYEQYF. The CDR3 DNA reads as TGTGCCAGCAGCCTAGGGGACACCTACGAGCAGTACTTC.

This clone showed up just a few times. This chain's CDR3 is CASSIDNTGELFF. In nucleotides, the CDR3 is TGTGCCAGCAGTATAGATAACACCGGGGAGCTGTTTTTT. The chain couples TRBV2 to TRBJ2-2; D is unclear. Between the trimmed V and J ends, which lost 5 bases and 2 bases, there was a span of 6 bases. This CDR3 is built from 13 residues. The V gene's germline CDR1 is SNHLY and CDR2 FYNNEI.

The table lists this clone with a few counts. The chain carries TRBV7-9 and TRBJ2-1, with 12 bases matching TRBD2. The CDR3 runs 18 residues. V lost 4 bases and J lost 0; bases outside the gene matches: 7. Germline assignment: CDR1 SEHNR and CDR2 FQNEAQ (reference sequence). DNA of the CDR3: TGTGCCAGCAGCTACGGGACTAGCGGGCCGAGCTCCTACAATGAGCAGTTCTTC. Its protein product is CASSYGTSGPSSYNEQFF. Using reference TRBV7-9 and TRBJ2-1 for the parts outside the CDR3, the full variable domain is DTGVSQNPRHKITKRGQNVTFRCDPISEHNRLYWYRQTLGQGPEFLTYFQNEAQLEKSRLLSDRFSAERPKGSFSTLEIQRTEQGDSAMYLCASSYGTSGPSSYNEQFFGPGTRLTVL.

This chain links TRBV30 with TRBJ2-7, with D perhaps TRBD1 (6 bases). The length of the CDR3 is 21 residues. Looked up from germline, CDR1 is GTSNPN and CDR2 is SVGIG (reference sequence). V was pared by 3 bases and J by 0 bases, with 33 bases between. The CDR3 reads CAWRRWPAAGVEVVCSYEQYF. The CDR3 coding sequence is TGTGCCTGGAGACGATGGCCGGCGGCAGGGGTGGAGGTAGTGTGCTCCTACGAGCAGTACTTC. The whole variable domain, filled in from reference TRBV30 and TRBJ2-7, reads SQTIHQWPATLVQPVGSPLSLECTVEGTSNPNLYWYRQAAGRGLQLLFYSVGIGQISSEVPQNLSASRPQDRQFILSSKKLLLSDSGFYLCAWRRWPAAGVEVVCSYEQYFGPGTRLTVT.

The V call is TRBV7-2, the J call TRBJ2-7; TRBD1 matches at 9 bases. V was pared by 8 bases and J by 5 bases, with 7 bases of the junction left unmatched. The length of the CDR3 is 13 residues. From germline, CDR1 is SGHTA and CDR2 FQGNSA. CDR3 in amino acids: CASGLQGAHEQYF. For the CDR3, the DNA is TGTGCCAGCGGATTACAGGGGGCCCACGAGCAGTACTTC.

This clone was seen a handful of times. V usage is TRBV27 and J usage is TRBJ2-7; D possibly corresponds to TRBD1 (5 bases). Germline V gene lookup returns CDR1 MNHEY and CDR2 SMNVEV (reference sequence). Trimming shortened V by 8 bases and J by 7 bases, and 15 bases separated the two germline ends. The CDR3 consists of 12 residues. In DNA form, the CDR3 reads TGTGCCAGCGGGTCAGGGTCTCGAGAGCAGTACTTC. Protein: CASGSGSREQYF.